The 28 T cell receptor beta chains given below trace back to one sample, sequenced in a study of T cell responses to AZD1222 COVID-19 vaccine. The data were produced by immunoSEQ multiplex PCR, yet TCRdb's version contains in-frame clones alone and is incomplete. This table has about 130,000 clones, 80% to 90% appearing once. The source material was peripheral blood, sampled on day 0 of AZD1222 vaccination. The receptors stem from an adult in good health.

CDR3 residues: CAISDPGLAGITGELFF. DNA of the CDR3: TGTGCCATCAGTGACCCCGGACTAGCGGGTATAACCGGGGAGCTGTTTTTT. The chain combines TRBV10-3 with TRBJ2-2; TRBD2 agrees at 11 bases. After removal of 3 bases from V and 5 bases from J, the junction contained 8 bases not matched to a gene. CDR3 length equals 17 residues. The germline V gene has CDR1 ENHRY and CDR2 SYGVKD.

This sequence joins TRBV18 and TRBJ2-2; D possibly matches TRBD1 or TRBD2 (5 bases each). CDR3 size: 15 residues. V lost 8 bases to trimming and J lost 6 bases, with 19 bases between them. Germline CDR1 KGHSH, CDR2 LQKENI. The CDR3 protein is CASVPASGTPGELFF. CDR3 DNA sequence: TGTGCCAGCGTGCCGGCCTCAGGGACCCCCGGGGAGCTGTTTTTT.

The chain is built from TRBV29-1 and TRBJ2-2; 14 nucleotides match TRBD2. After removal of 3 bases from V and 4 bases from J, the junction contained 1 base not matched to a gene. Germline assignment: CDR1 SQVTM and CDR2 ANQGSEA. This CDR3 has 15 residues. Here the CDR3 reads CSVEGTSGSTGELFF. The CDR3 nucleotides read TGCAGCGTTGAGGGGACTAGCGGGAGCACCGGGGAGCTGTTTTTT.

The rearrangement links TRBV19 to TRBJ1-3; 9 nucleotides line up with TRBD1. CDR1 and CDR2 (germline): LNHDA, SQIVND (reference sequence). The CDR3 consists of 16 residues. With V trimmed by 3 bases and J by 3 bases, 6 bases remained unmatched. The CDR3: CASSIGTGGFGNTIYF. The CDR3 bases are TGTGCCAGTAGTATTGGAACAGGGGGCTTTGGAAACACCATATATTTT.

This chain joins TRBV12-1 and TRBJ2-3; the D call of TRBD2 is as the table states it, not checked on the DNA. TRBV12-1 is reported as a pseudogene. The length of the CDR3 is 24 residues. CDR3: CASSLGSDTRRLAGILGDTDTQYF. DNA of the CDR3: TGTGCCAGCAGCTTGGGTTCCGATACACGGCGGCTAGCGGGAATTTTAGGGGACACAGATACGCAGTATTTT.

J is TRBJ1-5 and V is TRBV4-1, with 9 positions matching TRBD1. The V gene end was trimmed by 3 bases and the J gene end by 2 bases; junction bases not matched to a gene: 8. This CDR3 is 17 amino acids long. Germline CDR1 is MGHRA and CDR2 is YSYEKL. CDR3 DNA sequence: TGCGCCAGCAGCCACGGTATAAGACAGGGGGGCAATCAGCCCCAGCATTTT. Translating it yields CASSHGIRQGGNQPQHF.

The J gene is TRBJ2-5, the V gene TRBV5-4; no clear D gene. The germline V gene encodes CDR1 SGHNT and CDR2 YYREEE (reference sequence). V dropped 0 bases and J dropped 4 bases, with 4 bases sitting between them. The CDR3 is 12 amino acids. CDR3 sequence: CASSLVRETQYF. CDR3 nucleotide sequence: TGTGCCAGCAGCTTGGTGAGAGAGACCCAGTACTTC.

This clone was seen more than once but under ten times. The CDR3 spells CASSYGQLNTEAFF. The CDR3 DNA sequence: TGTGCCAGCAGTTATGGACAGTTGAACACTGAAGCTTTCTTT. This chain connects TRBV6-5 to TRBJ1-1; D is possibly TRBD1 (6 bases). Trimming took 3 bases from V and 0 from J, leaving 8 bases between them. CDR3 length equals 14 residues. Per the germline V gene, CDR1 is MNHEY and CDR2 is SVGAGI.

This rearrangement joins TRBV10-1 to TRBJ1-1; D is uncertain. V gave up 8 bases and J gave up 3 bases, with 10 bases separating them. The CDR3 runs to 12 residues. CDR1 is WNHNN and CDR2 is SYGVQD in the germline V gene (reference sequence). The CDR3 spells CASLSADTEAFF. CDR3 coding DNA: TGCGCCAGCCTCTCGGCGGACACTGAAGCTTTCTTT.

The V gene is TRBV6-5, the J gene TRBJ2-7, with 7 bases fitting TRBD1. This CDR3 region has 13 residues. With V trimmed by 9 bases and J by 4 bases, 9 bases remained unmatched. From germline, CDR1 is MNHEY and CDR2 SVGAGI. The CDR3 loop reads CARRDRVPYEQYF. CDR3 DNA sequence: TGTGCCAGGAGGGACAGAGTTCCGTACGAGCAGTACTTC.

The CDR3 reads CASGFGAGNYNEQFF. The CDR3 DNA sequence: TGTGCCAGCGGGTTCGGGGCAGGGAACTACAATGAGCAGTTCTTC. The J gene is TRBJ2-1, the V gene TRBV27; the D call may be TRBD1 or TRBD2 (5 bases each). The CDR3 has 15 residues. Germline CDR1 and CDR2: MNHEY and SMNVEV (reference sequence). Trimming pared 8 bases from V and 3 bases from J, leaving 17 bases between.

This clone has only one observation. The CDR3 DNA reads as TGTGCCAGCAGCGGACAGGGGGAAGGTACGCAGTATTTT. Protein sequence: CASSGQGEGTQYF. This chain links TRBV6-4 with TRBJ2-3, with 10 positions matching TRBD1. Looked up from germline, CDR1 is MRHNA and CDR2 is SNTAGT. With 6 bases clipped from V and 8 bases from J, the junction kept 5 bases outside the gene matches. This CDR3 has 13 amino acids.

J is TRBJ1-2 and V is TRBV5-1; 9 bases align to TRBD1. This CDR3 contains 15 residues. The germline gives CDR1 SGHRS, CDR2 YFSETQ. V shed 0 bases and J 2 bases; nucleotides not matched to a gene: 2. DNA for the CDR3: TGCGCCAGCAGCTTGGAGGGGACAGGGAACTATGGCTACACCTTC. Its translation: CASSLEGTGNYGYTF.

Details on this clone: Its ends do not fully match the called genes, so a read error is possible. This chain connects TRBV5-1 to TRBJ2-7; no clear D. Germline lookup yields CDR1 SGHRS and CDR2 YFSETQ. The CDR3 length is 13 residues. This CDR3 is CATSWAPEDEQYF. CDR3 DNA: TGCGCCACCAGCTGGGCTCCTGAGGACGAGCAGTACTTC.

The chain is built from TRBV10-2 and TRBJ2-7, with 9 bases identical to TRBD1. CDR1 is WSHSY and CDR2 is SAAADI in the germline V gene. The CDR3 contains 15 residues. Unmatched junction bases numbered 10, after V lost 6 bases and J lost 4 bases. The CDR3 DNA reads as TGCGCCAGCAGGGATACCGGGACAGGGCTATACGAGCAGTACTTC. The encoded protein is CASRDTGTGLYEQYF.

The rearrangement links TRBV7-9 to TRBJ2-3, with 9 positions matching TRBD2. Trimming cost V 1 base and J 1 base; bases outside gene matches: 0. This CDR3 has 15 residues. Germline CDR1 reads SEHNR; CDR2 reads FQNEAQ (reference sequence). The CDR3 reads CASSLGTSGTDTQYF. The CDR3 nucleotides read TGTGCCAGCAGCTTAGGGACTAGCGGCACAGATACGCAGTATTTT.

Here the CDR3 DNA reads TGTGCCAGCAGTCGGACTAGCGGGAGGTCATTCCCTACAGATACGCAGTATTTT. It codes for CASSRTSGRSFPTDTQYF. The chain carries TRBV6-6 and TRBJ2-3; 14 nucleotides align to TRBD2. The CDR3 is made up of 18 amino acids. Per germline, CDR1 MNHNY and CDR2 SVGAGI (reference sequence). J was trimmed by 3 bases and V by 5 bases; bases with no gene match: 10.

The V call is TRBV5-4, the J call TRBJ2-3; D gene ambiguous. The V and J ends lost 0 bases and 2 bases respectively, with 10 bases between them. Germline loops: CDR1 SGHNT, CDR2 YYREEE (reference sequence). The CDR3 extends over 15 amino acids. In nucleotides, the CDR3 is TGTGCCAGCAGCTTGGCCGGACCTTACACAGATACGCAGTATTTT. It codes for CASSLAGPYTDTQYF.

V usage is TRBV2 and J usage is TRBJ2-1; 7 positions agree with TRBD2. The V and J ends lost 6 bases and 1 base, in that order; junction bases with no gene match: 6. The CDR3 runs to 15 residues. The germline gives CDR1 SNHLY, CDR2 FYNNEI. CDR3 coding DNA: TGTGCCAGCAGCCGACTAGCTTCATCCTACAATGAGCAGTTCTTC. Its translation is CASSRLASSYNEQFF.

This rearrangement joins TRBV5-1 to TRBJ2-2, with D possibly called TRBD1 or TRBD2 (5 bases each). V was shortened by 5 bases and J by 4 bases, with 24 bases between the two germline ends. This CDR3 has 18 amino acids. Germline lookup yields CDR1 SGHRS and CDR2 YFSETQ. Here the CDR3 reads CASSWDPSEGWVTGELFF. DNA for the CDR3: TGCGCCAGCAGTTGGGACCCAAGCGAGGGTTGGGTCACCGGGGAGCTGTTTTTT.

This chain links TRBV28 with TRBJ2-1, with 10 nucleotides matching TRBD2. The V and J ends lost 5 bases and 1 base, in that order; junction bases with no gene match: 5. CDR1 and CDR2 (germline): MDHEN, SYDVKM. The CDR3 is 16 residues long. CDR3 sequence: CASSIIAGGSYNEQFF. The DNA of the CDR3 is TGTGCCAGCAGTATCATAGCGGGAGGTTCCTACAATGAGCAGTTCTTC.

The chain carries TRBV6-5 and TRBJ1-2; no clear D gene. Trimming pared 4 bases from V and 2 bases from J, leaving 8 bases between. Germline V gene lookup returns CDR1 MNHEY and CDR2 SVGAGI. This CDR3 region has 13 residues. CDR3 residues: CASSWNRNYGYTF. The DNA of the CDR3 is TGTGCCAGCAGTTGGAACAGAAACTATGGCTACACCTTC.

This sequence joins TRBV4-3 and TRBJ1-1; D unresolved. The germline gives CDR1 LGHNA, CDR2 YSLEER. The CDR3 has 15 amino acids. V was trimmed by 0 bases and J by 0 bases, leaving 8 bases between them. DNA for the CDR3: TGCGCCAGCAGCCAAGATACGTGGATGAACACTGAAGCTTTCTTT. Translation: CASSQDTWMNTEAFF.

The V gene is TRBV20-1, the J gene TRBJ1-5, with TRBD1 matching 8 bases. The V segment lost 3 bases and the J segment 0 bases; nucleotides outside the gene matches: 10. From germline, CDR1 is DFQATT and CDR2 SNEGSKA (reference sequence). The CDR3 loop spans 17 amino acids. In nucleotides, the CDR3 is TGCAGTGCTAGTACCACAGGGGGTCTATATAGCAATCAGCCCCAGCATTTT. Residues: CSASTTGGLYSNQPQHF.

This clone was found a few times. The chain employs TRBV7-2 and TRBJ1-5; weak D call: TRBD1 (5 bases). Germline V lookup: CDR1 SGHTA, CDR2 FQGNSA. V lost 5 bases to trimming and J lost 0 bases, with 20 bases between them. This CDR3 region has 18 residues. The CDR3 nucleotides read TGTGCCAGCAGCCCCGGGACGGCCAGCCTCAATAGCAATCAGCCCCAGCATTTT. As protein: CASSPGTASLNSNQPQHF.

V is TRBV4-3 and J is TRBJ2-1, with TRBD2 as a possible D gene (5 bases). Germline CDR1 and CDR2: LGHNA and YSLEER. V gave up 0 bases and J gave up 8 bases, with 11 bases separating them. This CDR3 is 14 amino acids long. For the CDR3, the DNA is TGCGCCAGCAGCCAAGATTGGGCGGGCTATGAGCAGTTCTTC. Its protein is CASSQDWAGYEQFF.

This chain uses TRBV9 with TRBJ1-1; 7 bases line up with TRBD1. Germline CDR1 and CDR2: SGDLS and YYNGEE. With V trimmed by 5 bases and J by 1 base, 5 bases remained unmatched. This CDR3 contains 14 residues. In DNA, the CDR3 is TGTGCCAGCAGAGCCGGGACAGCGAACACTGAAGCTTTCTTT. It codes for CASRAGTANTEAFF. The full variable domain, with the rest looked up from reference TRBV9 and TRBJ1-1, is DSGVTQTPKHLITATGQRVTLRCSPRSGDLSVYWYQQSLDQGLQFLIQYYNGEERAKGNILERFSAQQFPDLHSELNLSSLELGDSALYFCASRAGTANTEAFFGQGTRLTVV.

This CDR3 reads CASSRGIGLANTGELFF. Written as DNA, the CDR3 is TGTGCCAGCAGCCGTGGGATCGGACTAGCGAACACCGGGGAGCTGTTTTTT. J is TRBJ2-2 and V is TRBV5-6; 7 bases agree with TRBD2. V was clipped by 4 bases and J by 0 bases; unmatched bases: 9. Germline lookup yields CDR1 SGHDT and CDR2 YYEEEE. The CDR3 totals 17 residues.